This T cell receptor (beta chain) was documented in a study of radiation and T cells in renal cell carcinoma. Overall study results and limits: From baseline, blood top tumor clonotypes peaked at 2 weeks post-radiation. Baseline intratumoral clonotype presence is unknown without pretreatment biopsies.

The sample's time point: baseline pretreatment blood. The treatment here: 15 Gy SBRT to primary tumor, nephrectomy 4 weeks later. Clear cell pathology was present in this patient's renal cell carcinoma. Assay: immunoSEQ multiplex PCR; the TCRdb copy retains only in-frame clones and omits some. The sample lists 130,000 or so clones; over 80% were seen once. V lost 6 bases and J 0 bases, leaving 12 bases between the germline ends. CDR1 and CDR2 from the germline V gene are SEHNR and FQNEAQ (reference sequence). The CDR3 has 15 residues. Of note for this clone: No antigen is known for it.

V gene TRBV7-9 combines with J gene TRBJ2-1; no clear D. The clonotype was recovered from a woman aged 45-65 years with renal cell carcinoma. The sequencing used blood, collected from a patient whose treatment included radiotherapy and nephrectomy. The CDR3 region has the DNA TGTGCCAGCAGGCGACTGGAGAGCTCCTACAATGAGCAGTTCTTC. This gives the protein CASRRLESSYNEQFF.